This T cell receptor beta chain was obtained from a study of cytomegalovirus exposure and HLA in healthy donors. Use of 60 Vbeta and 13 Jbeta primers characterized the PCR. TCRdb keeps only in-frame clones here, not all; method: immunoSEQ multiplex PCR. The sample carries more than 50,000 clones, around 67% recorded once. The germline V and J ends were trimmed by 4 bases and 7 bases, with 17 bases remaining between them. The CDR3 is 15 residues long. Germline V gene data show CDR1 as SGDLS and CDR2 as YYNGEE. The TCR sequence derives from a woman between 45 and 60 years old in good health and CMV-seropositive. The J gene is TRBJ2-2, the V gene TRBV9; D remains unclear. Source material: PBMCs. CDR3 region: CASSPSHYTYGELFF. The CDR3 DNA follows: TGTGCCAGCAGCCCATCGCACTACACGTACGGGGAGCTGTTTTTT.